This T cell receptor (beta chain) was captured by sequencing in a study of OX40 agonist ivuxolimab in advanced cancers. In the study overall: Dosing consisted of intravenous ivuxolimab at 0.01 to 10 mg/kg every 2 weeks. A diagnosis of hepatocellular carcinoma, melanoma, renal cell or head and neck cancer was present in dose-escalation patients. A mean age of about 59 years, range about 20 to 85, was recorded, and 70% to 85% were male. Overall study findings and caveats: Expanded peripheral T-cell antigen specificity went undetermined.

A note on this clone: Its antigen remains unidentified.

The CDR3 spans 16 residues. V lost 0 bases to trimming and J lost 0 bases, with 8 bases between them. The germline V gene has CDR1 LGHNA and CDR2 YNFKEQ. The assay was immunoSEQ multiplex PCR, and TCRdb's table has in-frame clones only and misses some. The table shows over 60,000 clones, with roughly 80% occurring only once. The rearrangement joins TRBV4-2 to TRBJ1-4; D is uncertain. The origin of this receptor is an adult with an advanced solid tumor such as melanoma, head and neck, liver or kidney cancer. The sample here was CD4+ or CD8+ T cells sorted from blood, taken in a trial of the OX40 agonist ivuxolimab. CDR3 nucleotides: TGTGCCAGCAGCCAAGACATCTATGCAACTAATGAAAAACTGTTTTTT. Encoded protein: CASSQDIYATNEKLFF.